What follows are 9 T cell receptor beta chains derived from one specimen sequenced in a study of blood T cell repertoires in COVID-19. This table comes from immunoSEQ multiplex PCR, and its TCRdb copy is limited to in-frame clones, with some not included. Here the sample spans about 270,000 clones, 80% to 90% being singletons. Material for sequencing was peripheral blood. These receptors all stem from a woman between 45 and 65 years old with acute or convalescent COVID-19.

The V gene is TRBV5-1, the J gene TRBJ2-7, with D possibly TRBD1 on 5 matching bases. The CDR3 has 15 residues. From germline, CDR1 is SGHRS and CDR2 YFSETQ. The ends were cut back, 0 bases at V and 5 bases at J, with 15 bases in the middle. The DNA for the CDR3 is TGCGCCAGCAGCTTGGCCGTAGGACAACGCGACGAGCAGTACTTC. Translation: CASSLAVGQRDEQYF. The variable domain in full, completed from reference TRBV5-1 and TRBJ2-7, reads KAGVTQTPRYLIKTRGQQVTLSCSPISGHRSVSWYQQTPGQGLQFLFEYFSETQRNKGNFPGRFSGRQFSNSRSEMNVSTLELGDSALYLCASSLAVGQRDEQYFGPGTRLTVT.

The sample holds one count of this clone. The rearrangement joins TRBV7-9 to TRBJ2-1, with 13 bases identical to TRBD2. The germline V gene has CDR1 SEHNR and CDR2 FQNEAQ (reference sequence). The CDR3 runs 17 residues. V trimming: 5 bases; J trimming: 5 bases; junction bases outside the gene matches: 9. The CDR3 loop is CASSLGRTSGRHNEQFF. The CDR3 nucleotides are TGTGCCAGCAGCCTTGGACGGACTAGCGGGAGACACAATGAGCAGTTCTTC.

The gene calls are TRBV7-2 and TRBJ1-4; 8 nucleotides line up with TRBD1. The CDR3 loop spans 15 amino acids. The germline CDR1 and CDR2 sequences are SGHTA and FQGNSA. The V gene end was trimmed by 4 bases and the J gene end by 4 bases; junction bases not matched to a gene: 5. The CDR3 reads CASSSTGGHNEKLFF. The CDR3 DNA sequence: TGTGCCAGCAGCTCCACAGGGGGGCATAATGAAAAACTGTTTTTT.

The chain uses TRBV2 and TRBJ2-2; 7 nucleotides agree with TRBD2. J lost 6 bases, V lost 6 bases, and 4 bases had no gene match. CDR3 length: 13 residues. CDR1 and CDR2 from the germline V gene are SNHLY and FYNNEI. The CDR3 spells CASSATSPGELFF. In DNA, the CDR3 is TGTGCCAGCAGCGCGACTAGCCCCGGGGAGCTGTTTTTT.

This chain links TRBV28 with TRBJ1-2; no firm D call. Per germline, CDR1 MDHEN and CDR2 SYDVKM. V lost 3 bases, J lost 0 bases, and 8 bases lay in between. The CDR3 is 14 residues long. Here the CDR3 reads CASSFGTANYGYTF. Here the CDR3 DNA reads TGTGCCAGCAGTTTTGGTACAGCTAACTATGGCTACACCTTC.

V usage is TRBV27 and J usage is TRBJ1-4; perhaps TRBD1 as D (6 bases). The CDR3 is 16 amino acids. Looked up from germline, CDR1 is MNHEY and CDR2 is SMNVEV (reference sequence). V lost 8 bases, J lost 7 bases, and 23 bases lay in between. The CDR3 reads CASRSRTHRDGEKLFF. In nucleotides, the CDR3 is TGTGCCAGCCGCTCCCGAACCCACAGGGACGGTGAAAAACTGTTTTTT.

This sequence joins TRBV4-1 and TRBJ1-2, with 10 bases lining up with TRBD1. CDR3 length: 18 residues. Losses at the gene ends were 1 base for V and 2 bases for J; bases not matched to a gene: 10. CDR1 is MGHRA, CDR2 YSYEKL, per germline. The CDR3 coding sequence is TGCGCCAGCAGCCAAGTTCGGACAGGGGGTAGGAGAAACTATGGCTACACCTTC. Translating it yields CASSQVRTGGRRNYGYTF.

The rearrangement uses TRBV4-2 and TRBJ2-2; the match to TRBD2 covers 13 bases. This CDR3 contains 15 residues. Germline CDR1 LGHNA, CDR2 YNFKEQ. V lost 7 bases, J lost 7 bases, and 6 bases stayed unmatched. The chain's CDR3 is CASNKGLAGIGELFF. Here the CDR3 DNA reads TGTGCCAGCAACAAGGGACTAGCGGGAATCGGGGAGCTGTTTTTT.

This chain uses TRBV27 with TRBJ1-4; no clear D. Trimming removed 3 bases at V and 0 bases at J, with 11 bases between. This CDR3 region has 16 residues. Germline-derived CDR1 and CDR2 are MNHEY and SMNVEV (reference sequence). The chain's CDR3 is CASSFYRSATNEKLFF. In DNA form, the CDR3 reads TGTGCCAGCAGTTTTTATCGGTCGGCAACTAATGAAAAACTGTTTTTT.